These T cell receptor beta chains were read from a single sample in a study of OX40 agonist ivuxolimab in advanced cancers. Some clones are missing from TCRdb's copy, which holds only in-frame ones; the method was immunoSEQ multiplex PCR. This sample yields around 110,000 clones, of which roughly 95% are seen a single time; approximately 0.15% belongs to the top ten. The source was CD4+ or CD8+ T cells sorted from blood, collected in a trial of the OX40 agonist ivuxolimab. All receptors come from an adult with an advanced solid tumor such as melanoma, head and neck, liver or kidney cancer. Both conserved end residues are trimmed from each CDR3. Rows give clone size only sometimes, using once, few, many, or a class for an expanded clone.

V gene	J gene	clone size	CDR3 protein
TRBV7-8	TRBJ2-5	once	ASSSTETQY
TRBV28	TRBJ1-5	-	ATQGAGQPQH
TRBV7-3	TRBJ2-1	-	ASSLDSLYNEQF
TRBV11-2	TRBJ2-5	-	ASSLDGGDRETQY
TRBV20-1	TRBJ1-4	-	SVSAIEKLF
TRBV30	TRBJ1-5	-	AWSVDQLNQPQH
TRBV11-2	TRBJ2-2	-	ASTMRGRAQNTGELF
TRBV9	TRBJ2-1	-	ASSVGARGGNNEQF
TRBV5-1	TRBJ2-7	-	ASSLVGVTYEQY
TRBV2	TRBJ2-1	-	ASSSTNGPVQF
TRBV7-3	TRBJ2-7	-	ASSHRGSVYEQY
TRBV7-2	TRBJ2-1	-	ASSLRFNEQF
TRBV5-4	TRBJ1-6	-	ASSPRQGVNSPLH
TRBV6-5	TRBJ1-6	-	ASSYLGQLNSPLH
TRBV27	TRBJ1-2	-	ASSFLRDIPNYGYT
TRBV20-1	TRBJ2-5	-	SARIQETQY
TRBV2	TRBJ2-7	once	ASSDGSYEQY
TRBV9	TRBJ2-7	-	ASSVAGTRGYEQY
TRBV5-1	TRBJ1-6	-	ASSLEGFYNSPLH
TRBV14	TRBJ2-3	-	ASSSGDRNIQRDTQY
TRBV29-1	TRBJ2-2	-	SAGNPGQGPGELF
TRBV18	TRBJ2-5	-	ASSPPSRETQY
TRBV2	TRBJ2-3	-	ASSEVAIGTDTQY
TRBV28	TRBJ1-1	once	ASQVQGLNTEAF
TRBV28	TRBJ1-1	once	ASRNAGGDTEAF
TRBV2	TRBJ2-1	-	ASSPMGPTANEQF
TRBV7-2	TRBJ1-5	-	ASSLGSGTNQPQH
TRBV5-1	TRBJ1-6	-	ASRVEGPSYNSPLH
TRBV7-9	TRBJ2-7	-	ASSLSGGHEQY
TRBV4-2	TRBJ2-6	-	ASSQVMTGGTGSGANVLT
TRBV27	TRBJ2-7	-	ASSFTGLNEQY
TRBV29-1	TRBJ2-7	-	SVEKGQGASYEQY
TRBV27	TRBJ2-3	-	ASTLRSLGTDTQY
TRBV11-2	TRBJ2-7	-	ASSTQGHEQY
TRBV15	TRBJ2-5	-	ATSSRGGSYQETQY
TRBV9	TRBJ2-7	-	ASSVETGGPYEQY
TRBV10-1	TRBJ2-1	-	ASSASGAYNEQF
TRBV6-5	TRBJ2-7	-	ASSYTSGTGLSEQY
TRBV6-5	TRBJ1-2	-	ASRQGSGYT
TRBV7-8	TRBJ2-3	-	ASSQVAGGLSTDTQY
TRBV6-1	TRBJ2-6	-	AGVAAGANVLT
TRBV28	TRBJ1-1	-	ASRIGASGAF
TRBV7-2	TRBJ2-7	-	ASSSAGLAGHYEQY
TRBV5-1	TRBJ2-5	-	ASSFGTTQETQY
TRBV6-1	TRBJ2-3	-	ASSSRTGADTQY
TRBV7-3	TRBJ1-1	once	ASSLTGQGYSIAF
TRBV2	TRBJ1-5	-	ASSDDGGWKAQH
TRBV5-1	TRBJ2-2	-	ASSLRASGTTTGELF
TRBV28	TRBJ2-3	once	ASSSLLRSTLDTSTDTQY
TRBV6-5	TRBJ2-2	-	ASRARPGHTGELF
TRBV6-5	TRBJ2-3	-	ASREVGRTDTQY
TRBV6-5	TRBJ2-1	-	ASSYSSGRIYNEQF
TRBV5-1	TRBJ2-7	-	ASRLAGGLYEQY